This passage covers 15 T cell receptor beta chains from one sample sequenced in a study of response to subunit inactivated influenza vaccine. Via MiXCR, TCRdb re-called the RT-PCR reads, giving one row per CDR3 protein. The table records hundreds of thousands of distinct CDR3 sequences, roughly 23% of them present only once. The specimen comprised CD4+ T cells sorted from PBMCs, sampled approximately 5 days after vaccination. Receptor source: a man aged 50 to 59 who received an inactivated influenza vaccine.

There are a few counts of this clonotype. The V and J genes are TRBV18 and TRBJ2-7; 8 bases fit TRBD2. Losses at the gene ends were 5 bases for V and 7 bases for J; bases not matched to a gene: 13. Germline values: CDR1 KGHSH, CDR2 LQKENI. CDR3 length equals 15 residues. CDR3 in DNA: TGTGCCAGCTCATCGATAGCGGGGACCTTTTGGGAGCAGTACTTC. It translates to CASSSIAGTFWEQYF.

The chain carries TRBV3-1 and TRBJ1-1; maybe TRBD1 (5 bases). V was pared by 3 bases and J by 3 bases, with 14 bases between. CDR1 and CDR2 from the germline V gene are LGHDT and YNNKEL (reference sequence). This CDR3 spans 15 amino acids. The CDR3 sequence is CASSHAGTTYTEAFF. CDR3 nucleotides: TGTGCCAGCAGCCATGCCGGGACGACCTACACTGAAGCTTTCTTT.

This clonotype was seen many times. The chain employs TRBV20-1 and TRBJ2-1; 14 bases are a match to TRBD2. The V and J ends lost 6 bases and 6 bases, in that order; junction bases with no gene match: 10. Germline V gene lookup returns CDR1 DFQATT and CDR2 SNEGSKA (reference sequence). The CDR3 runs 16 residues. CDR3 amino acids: CSATGTSGSFSNEQFF. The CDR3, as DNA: TGCAGTGCAACCGGGACTAGCGGGAGTTTTTCCAATGAGCAGTTCTTC.

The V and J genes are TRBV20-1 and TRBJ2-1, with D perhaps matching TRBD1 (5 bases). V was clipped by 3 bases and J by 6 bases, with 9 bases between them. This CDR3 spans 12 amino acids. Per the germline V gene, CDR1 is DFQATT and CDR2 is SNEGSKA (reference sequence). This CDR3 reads CSASFQGNEQFF. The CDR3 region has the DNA TGCAGTGCTAGTTTTCAGGGCAATGAGCAGTTCTTC.

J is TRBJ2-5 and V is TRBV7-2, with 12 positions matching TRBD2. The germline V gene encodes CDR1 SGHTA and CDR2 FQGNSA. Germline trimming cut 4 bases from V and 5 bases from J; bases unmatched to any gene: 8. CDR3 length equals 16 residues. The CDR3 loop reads CASSYGLAGTPETQYF. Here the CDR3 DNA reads TGTGCCAGCAGCTACGGACTAGCGGGAACCCCCGAGACCCAGTACTTC.

The CDR3 loop is CASGSQVHTGELFF. As DNA, the CDR3 is TGTGCCAGCGGCTCACAGGTGCACACCGGGGAGCTGTTTTTT. The V gene is TRBV5-4, the J gene TRBJ2-2; possible D gene TRBD1, 5 bases. V lost 7 bases and J 3 bases, leaving 13 bases between the germline ends. This CDR3 has 14 amino acids. Germline V CDR1 and CDR2: SGHNT, YYREEE (reference sequence).

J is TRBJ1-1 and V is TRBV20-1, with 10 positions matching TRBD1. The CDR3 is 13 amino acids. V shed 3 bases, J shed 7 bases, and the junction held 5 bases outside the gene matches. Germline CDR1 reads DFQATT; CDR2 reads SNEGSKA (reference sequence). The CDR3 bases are TGCAGTGCTAGGACAGGGGGCGTTGGTGAAGCTTTCTTT. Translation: CSARTGGVGEAFF.

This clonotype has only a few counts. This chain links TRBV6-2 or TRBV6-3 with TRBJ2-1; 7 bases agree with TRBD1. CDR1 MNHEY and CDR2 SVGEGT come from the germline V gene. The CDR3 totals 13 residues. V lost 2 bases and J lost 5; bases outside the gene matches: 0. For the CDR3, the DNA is TGTGCCAGCAGTTACGGACAGGACAATGAGCAGTTCTTC. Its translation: CASSYGQDNEQFF.

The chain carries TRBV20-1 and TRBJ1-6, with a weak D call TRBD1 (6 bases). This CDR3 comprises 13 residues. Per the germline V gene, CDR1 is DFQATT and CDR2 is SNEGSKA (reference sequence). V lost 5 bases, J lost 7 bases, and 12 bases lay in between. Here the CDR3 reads CSAGGGPNSPLHF. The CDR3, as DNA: TGCAGTGCTGGAGGGGGGCCCAATTCACCCCTCCACTTT.

CDR3 residues: CASSQSQEYYGYTF. CDR3 in DNA: TGCGCCAGCAGCCAGTCGCAGGAGTACTATGGCTACACCTTC. V is TRBV4-1 and J is TRBJ1-2; D ambiguous. CDR1 is MGHRA, CDR2 YSYEKL, per germline. V lost 3 bases to trimming and J lost 3 bases, with 11 bases between them. The CDR3 sequence is 14 residues long.

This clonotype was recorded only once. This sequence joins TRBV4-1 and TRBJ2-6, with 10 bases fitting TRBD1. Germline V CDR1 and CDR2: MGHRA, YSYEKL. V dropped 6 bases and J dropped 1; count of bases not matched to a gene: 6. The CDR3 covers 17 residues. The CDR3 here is CASSQPGQGSGANVLTF. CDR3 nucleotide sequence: TGCGCCAGCAGTCAGCCGGGACAGGGGTCTGGGGCCAACGTCCTGACTTTC.

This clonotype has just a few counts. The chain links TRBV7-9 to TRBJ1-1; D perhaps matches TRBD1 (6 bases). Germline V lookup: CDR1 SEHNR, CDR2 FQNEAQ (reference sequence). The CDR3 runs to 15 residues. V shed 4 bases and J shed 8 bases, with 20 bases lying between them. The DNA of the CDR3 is TGTGCCAGCAGCTACCATAATAATCAGGGGAGCGAAGCTTTCTTT. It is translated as CASSYHNNQGSEAFF.

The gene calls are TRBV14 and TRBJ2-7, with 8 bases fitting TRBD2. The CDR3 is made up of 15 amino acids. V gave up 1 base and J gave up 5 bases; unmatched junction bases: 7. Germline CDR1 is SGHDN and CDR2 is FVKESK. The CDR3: CASSQVGRGVHEQYF. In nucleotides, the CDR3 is TGTGCCAGCAGCCAAGTCGGGCGGGGGGTTCACGAGCAGTACTTC.

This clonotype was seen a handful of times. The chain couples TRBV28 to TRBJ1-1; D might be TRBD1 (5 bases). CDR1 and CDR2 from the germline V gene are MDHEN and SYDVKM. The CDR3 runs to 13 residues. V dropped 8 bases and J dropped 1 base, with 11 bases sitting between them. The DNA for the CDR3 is TGTGCCAGCCTGAGACAGTCGAACACTGAAGCTTTCTTT. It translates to CASLRQSNTEAFF.

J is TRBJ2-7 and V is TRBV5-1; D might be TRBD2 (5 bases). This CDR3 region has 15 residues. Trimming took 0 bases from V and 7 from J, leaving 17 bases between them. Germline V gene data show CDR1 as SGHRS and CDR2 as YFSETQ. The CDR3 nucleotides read TGCGCCAGCAGCTTGGACAGTGGGAGCCTTGGTGAGCAGTACTTC. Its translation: CASSLDSGSLGEQYF.